The TCR beta chain under discussion was sequenced for a study of blood T cell repertoires in COVID-19. Study context: Sites in the United States, Italy and Spain provided acute and convalescent COVID-19 samples. Sources were T cells, B-cell-depleted T cells, or PBMCs; the material itself was cDNA or gDNA.

Per the original data handling: Nucleated cell number was recorded as an estimate derived from reference gene primer amplification. Sequencing was performed with immunoSEQ multiplex PCR; in TCRdb, only in-frame clones are kept and a portion is missing. V, J and clone size reflect that table, while D and trimming were determined from the DNA. The table records 85,000 to 100,000 clones, less than 85% of them present only once. In this sample, this clone turned up once. The CDR3 contains 12 residues. V was clipped by 3 bases and J by 10 bases; unmatched bases: 1. Sequencing input: peripheral blood. The rearrangement uses TRBV12-3 or TRBV12-4 and TRBJ2-1, with 9 bases lining up with TRBD2. The clonotype was recovered from a woman at least 80 years old with active or convalescent COVID-19. CDR3 sequence (DNA): TGTGCCAGCAGTTTGACTAGCGGCGAGCAGTTCTTC. Translation gives CASSLTSGEQFF.